The clone carrying this TCR beta chain has just a few counts. This sample stems from a study of OX40 agonist ivuxolimab in advanced cancers. Study as a whole: A history of anti-PD-1, anti-PD-L1 or anti-CTLA-4 therapy was acceptable, and approximately 40% had some.

V dropped 4 bases and J dropped 5 bases, with 11 bases sitting between them. The V gene's germline CDR1 is LNHDA and CDR2 SQIVND (reference sequence). The CDR3 extends over 13 amino acids. Autoimmune disease history or systemic immunosuppression led to patient exclusion. Blood samples were obtained at baseline, cycle 4 day 1, and cycle 7 day 1. This table comes from immunoSEQ multiplex PCR, and its TCRdb copy is limited to in-frame clones, with some not included. Of about 81,000 clones in the sample, approximately 94% were seen once. The J gene is TRBJ1-1, the V gene TRBV19; D unclear. Here the sequenced sample was CD4+ or CD8+ T cells sorted from blood, taken in a trial of the OX40 agonist ivuxolimab. The TCR sequence derives from an adult with an advanced solid tumor such as melanoma, head and neck, liver or kidney cancer. CDR3 loop: CASSSRPDTEAFF. As DNA, the CDR3 is TGTGCCAGTAGTAGTAGACCTGATACTGAAGCTTTCTTT. Supplemented by reference TRBV19 and TRBJ1-1, the full variable domain reads DGGITQSPKYLFRKEGQNVTLSCEQNLNHDAMYWYRQDPGQGLRLIYYSQIVNDFQKGDIAEGYSVSREKKESFPLTVTSAQKNPTAFYLCASSSRPDTEAFFGQGTRLTVV.